What follows are 24 T cell receptor beta chains derived from one specimen sequenced in a study of blood T cell repertoires in COVID-19. Assay: immunoSEQ multiplex PCR; the TCRdb copy retains only in-frame clones and omits some. Of 300,000 to 450,000 clones in the sample, over 75% were seen once. Material for sequencing was peripheral blood. The receptors shown here come from a woman under 40 with COVID-19, enrolled during active disease.

The chain has TRBV2 and TRBJ1-4; D possibly corresponds to TRBD1 (6 bases). This CDR3 contains 17 residues. Trimming removed 4 bases from V and 4 bases from J, with 19 bases in between. Germline values: CDR1 SNHLY, CDR2 FYNNEI. The CDR3 DNA reads TGTGCCAGCAGTGCCTTCCTGACAGGCGCGAATAATGAAAAACTGTTTTTT. This encodes CASSAFLTGANNEKLFF.

The chain links TRBV29-1 to TRBJ1-4; 8 positions agree with TRBD1. Looked up from germline, CDR1 is SQVTM and CDR2 is ANQGSEA. The junction had 9 bases not matched to a gene; V was cut back by 4 bases and J by 8 bases. CDR3 length equals 14 residues. CDR3 nucleotide sequence: TGCAGCGTTGGACCCAGGGGGCCAGGGGAAAAACTGTTTTTT. This encodes CSVGPRGPGEKLFF.

J is TRBJ1-3 and V is TRBV27; possible D gene TRBD1, 5 bases. Germline V gives CDR1 MNHEY, CDR2 SMNVEV (reference sequence). The CDR3 has 16 amino acids. With 2 bases removed from V and 0 bases from J, the gap between germline ends came to 11 bases. CDR3 bases: TGTGCCAGCAGTTTAGGGGCCTCCAACTCTGGAAACACCATATATTTT. Protein product: CASSLGASNSGNTIYF.

V is TRBV27 and J is TRBJ1-5; 11 bases are a match to TRBD1. V lost 5 bases to trimming and J lost 6 bases; unmatched junction nucleotides: 6. The CDR3 contains 15 residues. Per germline, CDR1 MNHEY and CDR2 SMNVEV (reference sequence). The CDR3: CASSARTGGFQPQHF. DNA of the CDR3: TGTGCCAGCAGTGCCCGGACAGGGGGCTTTCAGCCCCAGCATTTT.

V and J are TRBV15 and TRBJ2-7; D is possibly TRBD2 (6 bases). The V end lost 0 bases, the J end lost 3 bases, and 12 bases lay between the germline ends. This CDR3 has 15 residues. Germline V lookup: CDR1 LNHNV, CDR2 YYDKDF (reference sequence). For the CDR3, the DNA is TGTGCCACCAGCAGAGAGGAGGGAGGAAACTACGAGCAGTACTTC. Its protein product is CATSREEGGNYEQYF. Variable domain in full (rest from reference TRBV15 and TRBJ2-7): DAMVIQNPRYQVTQFGKPVTLSCSQTLNHNVMYWYQQKSSQAPKLLFHYYDKDFNNEADTPDNFQSRRPNTSFCFLDIRSPGLGDTAMYLCATSREEGGNYEQYFGPGTRLTVT.

The gene calls are TRBV20-1 and TRBJ2-7; D remains ambiguous. Trimming cost V 3 bases and J 5 bases, with 5 bases left between them. This CDR3 has 10 amino acids. Germline CDR1 and CDR2: DFQATT and SNEGSKA (reference sequence). The chain's CDR3 is CSASENEQYF. DNA of the CDR3: TGCAGTGCTAGCGAGAACGAGCAGTACTTC.

This clone is medium-sized. Compared with germline, one end of the junction differs, possibly owing to a read error. The chain recombines TRBV2 with TRBJ2-3; TRBD1 aligns across 7 bases. Germline lookup yields CDR1 SNHLY and CDR2 FYNNEI. This CDR3 contains 14 residues. CDR3 amino acids: CASREVGGVDTQYF. The CDR3 DNA reads as TGTGCCAGCAGAGAAGTAGGGGGCGTGGATACGCAGTATTTT.

This chain connects TRBV7-8 to TRBJ2-7; 10 bases fit TRBD2. The ends lost 6 bases at V and 2 bases at J; junction bases unmatched: 7. This CDR3 has 15 residues. CDR1 is SGHVS, CDR2 FQNEAQ, per germline. The CDR3 protein is CASRSGTSATYEQYF. For the CDR3, the DNA is TGTGCCAGCAGATCCGGGACTAGCGCAACCTACGAGCAGTACTTC.

This clone was recorded only once. V is TRBV5-1 and J is TRBJ2-3; 13 positions agree with TRBD2. CDR3 length equals 18 residues. With V trimmed by 0 bases and J by 4 bases, 8 bases remained unmatched. CDR1 is SGHRS and CDR2 is YFSETQ in the germline V gene. The CDR3 DNA sequence: TGCGCCAGCAGCTTGGGAGGACTAGCGGGAGCTGAGGCAGATACGCAGTATTTT. It is translated as CASSLGGLAGAEADTQYF.

The chain has TRBV19 and TRBJ1-5; possibly TRBD1 for D (6 bases). This CDR3 has 15 amino acids. Germline V gene data show CDR1 as LNHDA and CDR2 as SQIVND (reference sequence). Trimming shortened V by 4 bases and J by 5 bases, and 15 bases separated the two germline ends. The CDR3 reads CASSTGRGADQPQHF. The CDR3 nucleotides read TGTGCCAGTAGTACCGGGAGGGGGGCAGATCAGCCCCAGCATTTT.

The CDR3 DNA reads TGTGCCTGGAGCCTGGGGGGGTCTGCGAACACCGGGGAGCTGTTTTTT. Protein sequence: CAWSLGGSANTGELFF. The chain joins TRBV30 to TRBJ2-2; 7 bases align to TRBD2. V dropped 3 bases and J dropped 0; count of bases not matched to a gene: 7. This CDR3 is 16 amino acids long. Germline assignment: CDR1 GTSNPN and CDR2 SVGIG (reference sequence).

J is TRBJ2-2 and V is TRBV11-3; 8 bases are a match to TRBD2. Germline-derived CDR1 and CDR2 are SGHNT and YENEEA. The V segment lost 4 bases and the J segment 4 bases; nucleotides outside the gene matches: 8. The CDR3 runs to 16 residues. CDR3 in amino acids: CASSWQRESGTGELFF. The CDR3 nucleotides are TGTGCCAGCAGCTGGCAGCGGGAGTCGGGCACCGGGGAGCTGTTTTTT.

CDR3 DNA sequence: TGCAGCGCACCCCGGCAGGGTCTAACTGAAGCTTTCTTT. It codes for CSAPRQGLTEAFF. The rearrangement uses TRBV29-1 and TRBJ1-1; possibly TRBD1 for D (5 bases). CDR1 is SQVTM, CDR2 ANQGSEA, per germline. The CDR3 consists of 13 residues. V lost 7 bases, J lost 5 bases, and 17 bases lay in between.

This sequence joins TRBV27 and TRBJ2-7; 9 bases align to TRBD2. The V gene end was trimmed by 3 bases and the J gene end by 5 bases; junction bases not matched to a gene: 20. Per the germline V gene, CDR1 is MNHEY and CDR2 is SMNVEV (reference sequence). CDR3 length: 19 amino acids. As DNA, the CDR3 is TGTGCCAGCAGTTTCGCGGGGGGGGCGCGGGGTAGTGTCCTCCACGAGCAGTACTTC. This gives the protein CASSFAGGARGSVLHEQYF.

This rearrangement joins TRBV6-2 or TRBV6-3 to TRBJ2-1; 7 bases agree with TRBD1. Germline V CDR1 and CDR2: MNHEY, SVGEGT. V lost 5 bases and J lost 2; bases outside the gene matches: 6. The CDR3 is 15 amino acids. The chain's CDR3 is CASSSPGTAYNEQFF. As DNA, the CDR3 is TGTGCCAGCAGTAGTCCCGGGACAGCCTACAATGAGCAGTTCTTC.

This rearrangement joins TRBV5-5 to TRBJ1-2; 7 positions match TRBD1. The CDR3 spans 14 residues. V shed 0 bases and J 4 bases; nucleotides not matched to a gene: 3. Germline loops: CDR1 SGHKS, CDR2 YYEKEE (reference sequence). The CDR3 loop is CASSLGQGVYGYTF. In DNA, the CDR3 is TGTGCCAGCAGCTTGGGGCAGGGGGTCTATGGCTACACCTTC.

This sequence joins TRBV27 and TRBJ2-7; tentative D call: TRBD1 (6 bases). Trimming took off 5 bases at V and 3 bases at J, with 17 bases between the two ends. Germline loops: CDR1 MNHEY, CDR2 SMNVEV (reference sequence). This CDR3 spans 15 amino acids. This chain's CDR3 is CASSPFMDRNYEQYF. The CDR3 DNA reads as TGTGCCAGCAGTCCTTTCATGGACAGAAACTACGAGCAGTACTTC.

This clone was detected once. The J gene is TRBJ2-1, the V gene TRBV24-1; 9 bases line up with TRBD2. The V gene's germline CDR1 is KGHDR and CDR2 SFDVKD. The CDR3 has 16 amino acids. With V trimmed by 2 bases and J by 3 bases, 4 bases remained unmatched. This CDR3 is CATSDSGGRGYNEQFF. The CDR3 DNA follows: TGTGCCACCAGTGATTCCGGCGGGAGGGGCTACAATGAGCAGTTCTTC.

The chain couples TRBV9 to TRBJ2-1; 12 bases match TRBD2. The CDR3 runs to 15 residues. Germline V gene data show CDR1 as SGDLS and CDR2 as YYNGEE. The V segment lost 3 bases and the J segment 9 bases; nucleotides outside the gene matches: 7. For the CDR3, the DNA is TGTGCCAGCAGCGCCAGACTAGCGGGAGCGTCTGAGCAGTTCTTC. Amino acid sequence: CASSARLAGASEQFF.

This sequence joins TRBV5-6 and TRBJ1-6; D not resolved. Looked up from germline, CDR1 is SGHDT and CDR2 is YYEEEE. The CDR3 runs 14 residues. Trimming left V 5 bases short and J 0 bases short, with 6 bases between. The CDR3 is CASRQSSYNSPLHF. Here the CDR3 DNA reads TGTGCCAGCAGGCAGTCCTCCTATAATTCACCCCTCCACTTT. The whole variable domain, filled in from reference TRBV5-6 and TRBJ1-6, reads DAGVTQSPTHLIKTRGQQVTLRCSPKSGHDTVSWYQQALGQGPQFIFQYYEEEERQRGNFPDRFSGHQFPNYSSELNVNALLLGDSALYLCASRQSSYNSPLHFGNGTRLTVT.

This clone was seen repeatedly, ten times or more. The rearrangement joins TRBV27 to TRBJ2-1, with D hard to call. There are 11 residues in the CDR3. Germline CDR1 and CDR2: MNHEY and SMNVEV (reference sequence). V was cut by 7 bases and J by 4 bases, with 5 bases left in between. The CDR3 sequence: CASKTYNEQFF. In DNA, the CDR3 is TGTGCCAGCAAGACATACAATGAGCAGTTCTTC.

The gene calls are TRBV4-3 and TRBJ2-7, with D tentatively TRBD2 (6 bases). The CDR3 is 16 amino acids. Deletions cut 0 bases from V and 6 bases from J, with 18 bases between. Germline-derived CDR1 and CDR2 are LGHNA and YSLEER. CDR3 amino acids: CASSQDYGGNGSEQYF. The CDR3 bases are TGCGCCAGCAGCCAAGATTATGGGGGGAACGGGAGCGAGCAGTACTTC.

The CDR3 nucleotides are TGCGCCTCCGGGGGGGCACAAGAGACCCAGTACTTC. Translating gives CASGGAQETQYF. V gene TRBV5-1 combines with J gene TRBJ2-5; 8 nucleotides line up with TRBD2. The ends lost 10 bases at V and 2 bases at J; junction bases unmatched: 4. CDR3 size: 12 residues. Germline V gene lookup returns CDR1 SGHRS and CDR2 YFSETQ.

The chain employs TRBV12-5 and TRBJ2-7, with a possible D match to TRBD2 (6 bases). CDR3 length: 18 residues. Trimming left V 1 base short and J 3 bases short, with 22 bases between. CDR1 LGHNT and CDR2 FRNRAP come from the germline V gene. CDR3 region: CASGLDLPLAKNYYEQYF. The CDR3 coding sequence is TGTGCTAGTGGTTTGGACCTCCCCCTAGCGAAGAATTACTACGAGCAGTACTTC.